This TCR beta chain is drawn from a study of blood T cell repertoires in COVID-19. Study overall: Nucleic acid was either cDNA or gDNA, and it came from T cells, B-cell-depleted T cells, or PBMCs.

CDR1 and CDR2 from the germline V gene are LNHDA and SQIVND (reference sequence). With 6 bases clipped from V and 0 bases from J, the junction kept 6 bases outside the gene matches. This CDR3 spans 17 amino acids. As handled by the study authors: The authors estimated nucleated cell counts from reference gene primer amplification. TCRdb's table, derived via immunoSEQ multiplex PCR, lists solely in-frame clones and lacks some. The DNA gave D and trimming, while V, J and clone size come from that table. The sample holds fewer than 60,000 clones, about four fifths seen once. Seattle cases were enrolled at active infection and followed longitudinally.

Sequences were obtained from peripheral blood. The V and J genes are TRBV19 and TRBJ1-5; 12 nucleotides align to TRBD1. The origin of this receptor is a woman over 75 with COVID-19, enrolled during active disease. This CDR3 reads CASRGQGALYSNQPQHF. Written as DNA, the CDR3 is TGTGCCAGTAGGGGACAGGGGGCCCTATATAGCAATCAGCCCCAGCATTTT.